One TCR beta chain is described in this entry. Its specificity is unknown. The entry originates in a study of T-cell memory formation after mild COVID-19. General study findings and limits: Clones that shrank (day 15 to 85) were balanced CD4/CD8, whereas later expanders leaned CD4+.

MiXCR, run by TCRdb on the 5' RACE reads, gives a single entry per CDR3 protein. This table has under 250,000 distinct CDR3 sequences, approximately 15% appearing once. The V gene's germline CDR1 is KGHDR and CDR2 SFDVKD. With 4 bases removed from V and 5 bases from J, the gap between germline ends came to 17 bases. This CDR3 contains 16 residues. This TCR was sampled from an adult woman who had mild COVID-19 (a few samples of this study predate the infection). Cell type and time point are not known. The chain links TRBV24-1 to TRBJ2-1; D is undetermined. The specimen sequenced was PBMCs or a T cell subset sorted from them (not recorded which). CDR3 sequence: CATSERGVVGDNEQFF. Written as DNA, the CDR3 is TGTGCCACCAGTGAGAGAGGAGTAGTAGGTGACAATGAGCAGTTCTTC.